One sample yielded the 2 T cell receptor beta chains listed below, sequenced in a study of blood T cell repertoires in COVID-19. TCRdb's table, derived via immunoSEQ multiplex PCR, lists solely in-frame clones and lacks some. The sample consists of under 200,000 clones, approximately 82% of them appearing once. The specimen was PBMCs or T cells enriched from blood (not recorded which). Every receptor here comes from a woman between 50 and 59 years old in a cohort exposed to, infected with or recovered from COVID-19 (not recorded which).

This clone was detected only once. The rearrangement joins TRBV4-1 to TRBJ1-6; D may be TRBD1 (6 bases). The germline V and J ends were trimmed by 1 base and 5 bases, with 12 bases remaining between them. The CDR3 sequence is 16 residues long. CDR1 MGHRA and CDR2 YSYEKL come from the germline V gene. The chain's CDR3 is CASSQATGPNNSPLHF. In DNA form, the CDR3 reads TGCGCCAGCAGCCAAGCCACAGGGCCGAATAATTCACCCCTCCACTTT.

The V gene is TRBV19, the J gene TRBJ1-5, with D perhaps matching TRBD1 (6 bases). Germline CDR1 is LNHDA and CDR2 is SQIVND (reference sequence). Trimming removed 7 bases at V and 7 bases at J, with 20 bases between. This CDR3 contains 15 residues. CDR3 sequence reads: CASTPRGDIRQPQHF. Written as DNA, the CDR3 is TGTGCCAGTACACCCCGGGGGGACATTCGGCAGCCCCAGCATTTT. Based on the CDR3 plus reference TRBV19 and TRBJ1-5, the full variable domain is DGGITQSPKYLFRKEGQNVTLSCEQNLNHDAMYWYRQDPGQGLRLIYYSQIVNDFQKGDIAEGYSVSREKKESFPLTVTSAQKNPTAFYLCASTPRGDIRQPQHFGDGTRLSIL.